The entry below gives a single TCR beta chain sequence along with its context. The antigen it recognizes is unknown. No per-base quality is available; no much larger clone lies one base away. TCRbeta CDR3 regions were amplified from genomic DNA using the immunoSEQ Assay, a bias-controlled multiplex PCR. In the paper's pipeline: The number of nucleated cells in each sample was estimated by amplification of reference gene primers within the assay. Sequence reads were collapsed and filtered to measure the absolute abundance of every unique TCRbeta CDR3 rearrangement. For each sample, productive Simpson clonality was calculated as the square root of Simpson's diversity index over productive rearrangements. TCRdb mirrors the immuneACCESS table, restricted to in-frame sequences. Some clones are absent from its copies; in checked studies, under half trace to an unresolved V gene, and the reason for the others is unknown. The D gene and trimming were derived from the DNA, and the V and J assignments and clone size from that table. For this sample the table gives 380,000 or so clones, of which around 84% were detected only once. Together, the top ten hold more than 1% of the sample.

This sample was included in a study of blood T cell repertoires in COVID-19 (TCRdb year 2020). Regarding the research as a whole: Samples covering the acute and convalescent phases of COVID-19 were provided by collaborators in the United States, Italy and Spain. A freely available public database, intended as a resource for researchers studying the immune response to SARS-CoV-2, is where the repertoires were released. Nearly every sample came with metadata listing a de-identified subject ID, COVID-19 status, age in years and sex. Where available, HLA class I and class II types were taken from metadata supplied by the sample provider and were not determined by assay-based typing. The prospective study material was composed of cDNA or gDNA derived from T cells, B-cell-depleted T cells, or PBMCs. The samples were drawn from two sources: the first 160 participants of the ongoing ImmuneRACE study, and fewer than 1,500 subjects contributed by 6 global collaborators. Deeply sampled blood TCRbeta repertoires from subjects exposed to, actively infected with, or recovered from COVID-19 were included in the dataset. On the study overall, not on this receptor specifically: Clinical and demographic metadata were provided uncurated, with the amount varying by source and participant.

The collaborating institutions used their own protocols to collect whole blood in K2EDTA tubes. For TCRbeta analysis, collaborators shipped samples as frozen whole blood, isolated PBMCs, or DNA extracted from either of those sample types. The CDR3, from cysteine to phenylalanine, totals 13 residues. The kept DNA is CDR3 alone, 39 bases in frame from the first base. The V and J ends are trimmed by 2 bases and 2 bases, leaving 4 bases between them. The germline V gene (reference sequence) supplies CDR1 LNHDA and CDR2 SQIVND. This receptor was identified in a human donor with acute or convalescent COVID-19. The donor label of this sample is uncertain. The sequence joins TRBV19 to TRBJ1-5, with the identity of the D gene unclear. Specimen: peripheral blood. The sequence in DNA is TGTGCCAGTAGTATATTAGGCAATCAGCCCCAGCATTTT. Its translation reads: CASSILGNQPQHF.